The 20 T cell receptor beta chains below all came from one sample that was sequenced in a study of CD8 T cells in ankylosing spondylitis. Antigens for these TCRs are unknown. Study-level findings and limits: It appeared that ankylosing spondylitis blood was characterized by a TCR beta motif of several highly homologous variants.

A single record per CDR3 protein comes from TCRdb applying MiXCR to the 5' RACE reads. The table includes 800,000 to 900,000 distinct CDR3 sequences, approximately 12% detected once. The sequencing sample was made of blood, either unsorted or a sorted T cell fraction (not recorded which). These receptors came from a male donor with ankylosing spondylitis.

Details on this clonotype: This could be a read error, since a much larger clone is one nucleotide away. The chain employs TRBV4-2 and TRBJ2-3; D not certain. Germline CDR1 LGHNA, CDR2 YNFKEQ. The CDR3 extends over 14 amino acids. Trimming cost V 3 bases and J 0 bases, with 7 bases left between them. The CDR3 nucleotides read TGTGCCAGCAGCCACCGTCCTAGCACAGATACGCAGTATTTT. Translation gives CASSHRPSTDTQYF.

This clonotype was seen a few times. The chain is built from TRBV20-1 and TRBJ2-7; 9 bases are a match to TRBD1. The CDR3 totals 15 residues. The J segment lost 7 bases and the V segment lost 0 bases, leaving 10 bases of the junction unmatched. Germline-derived CDR1 and CDR2 are DFQATT and SNEGSKA (reference sequence). The CDR3 DNA sequence: TGCAGTGCTAGAGATTACGGGACAGGGCTGGGGGAGCAGTACTTC. It translates to CSARDYGTGLGEQYF.

On this clonotype itself: Since the CDR3 does not end with the conserved phenylalanine or tryptophan, this likely comes from a read error. The rearrangement uses TRBV20-1 and TRBJ2-3, with D hard to call. The CDR3 is made up of 14 amino acids. Germline-derived CDR1 and CDR2 are DFQATT and SNEGSKA (reference sequence). The V end lost 1 base, the J end lost 0 bases, and 8 bases lay between the germline ends. CDR3: CSARVGSSTDTQYS. The CDR3 DNA reads as TGCAGTGCTAGAGTAGGCTCGAGCACAGATACGCAGTATTCT.

The chain is built from TRBV7-9 and TRBJ1-1, with D possibly being TRBD1 (6 bases). Trimming took off 9 bases at V and 1 base at J, with 12 bases between the two ends. The CDR3 consists of 13 residues. The germline CDR1 and CDR2 sequences are SEHNR and FQNEAQ (reference sequence). CDR3 DNA sequence: TGTGCCAGTGGGAACAGGGAGAACACTGAAGCTTTCTTT. Translating gives CASGNRENTEAFF.

The chain has TRBV10-3 and TRBJ2-5; tentatively, D is TRBD1 (6 bases). V dropped 0 bases and J dropped 1 base, with 9 bases sitting between them. The CDR3 loop spans 15 amino acids. Germline V gives CDR1 ENHRY, CDR2 SYGVKD. The CDR3 is CAISESRGIQETQYF. CDR3 DNA: TGTGCCATCAGTGAGTCAAGGGGGATCCAAGAGACCCAGTACTTC.

This clonotype was observed a handful of times. The CDR3 region is CSARDRREKGYTF. The CDR3 DNA sequence: TGCAGTGCTAGAGATAGGAGGGAGAAGGGCTACACCTTC. V is TRBV20-1 and J is TRBJ1-2; D remains unclear. The germline CDR1 and CDR2 sequences are DFQATT and SNEGSKA (reference sequence). V lost 0 bases and J 8 bases, leaving 13 bases between the germline ends. The CDR3 contains 13 residues.

Ten or more counts support this clonotype. The chain links TRBV20-1 to TRBJ1-5, with D possibly being TRBD1 (5 bases). Germline V gene sequence: CDR1 DFQATT, CDR2 SNEGSKA (reference sequence). Trimming took 3 bases from V and 2 from J, leaving 17 bases between them. The CDR3 spans 16 residues. The CDR3 sequence: CSASKWGEGGNQPQHF. The CDR3 DNA reads TGCAGTGCTAGTAAGTGGGGGGAAGGCGGCAATCAGCCCCAGCATTTT.

The genes are TRBV28 and TRBJ2-1; weak D call: TRBD2 (5 bases). V lost 7 bases and J 11 bases, leaving 15 bases between the germline ends. Germline V gene sequence: CDR1 MDHEN, CDR2 SYDVKM. CDR3 length: 12 amino acids. The CDR3 here is CASISGEHQQFF. DNA for the CDR3: TGTGCCAGCATCTCCGGGGAACATCAGCAGTTCTTC.

The chain couples TRBV12-3 or TRBV12-4 to TRBJ1-1, with no clear D. The ends were cut back, 7 bases at V and 1 base at J, with 16 bases in the middle. The CDR3 loop spans 15 amino acids. The CDR3 DNA is TGTGCCAGCACCGCCGTGGGGTCAAAGAACACTGAAGCTTTCTTT. Its translation: CASTAVGSKNTEAFF.

The sample holds a few counts of this clonotype. The chain is built from TRBV4-3 and TRBJ1-4; 7 positions agree with TRBD1. V lost 4 bases and J lost 8; bases outside the gene matches: 13. The CDR3 runs to 16 residues. Germline V CDR1 and CDR2: LGHNA, YSLEER. Written as DNA, the CDR3 is TGCGCCAGCAGCCCCCGGCAGGGGGGGCTTGGGGAAAAACTGTTTTTT. Translation gives CASSPRQGGLGEKLFF.

There are a few counts of this clonotype. V and J are TRBV27 and TRBJ2-5; D remains unclear. Germline CDR1 and CDR2: MNHEY and SMNVEV (reference sequence). Trimming pared 6 bases from V and 5 bases from J, leaving 19 bases between. There are 15 residues in the CDR3. The CDR3 nucleotides are TGTGCCAGCAGCCTTGGACCGTGGTTATTGGAGACCCAGTACTTC. Translation gives CASSLGPWLLETQYF.

Note on this clonotype: Germline is not matched at one junction end, which may reflect a read error. The V and J genes are TRBV7-2 and TRBJ1-1; TRBD1 is a possible D gene (6 bases). The CDR3 spans 13 residues. The germline V gene encodes CDR1 SGHTA and CDR2 FQGNSA. CDR3 region: CASNLDRGRRAFF. The CDR3 DNA sequence: TGTGCCAGCAACTTAGATAGGGGGAGAAGAGCTTTCTTT.

This clonotype was recorded at least ten times. This rearrangement joins TRBV5-1 to TRBJ2-7; 10 bases align to TRBD1. V dropped 5 bases and J dropped 0; count of bases not matched to a gene: 8. The CDR3 loop spans 16 amino acids. The germline gives CDR1 SGHRS, CDR2 YFSETQ. Written as DNA, the CDR3 is TGCGCCAGCAGTCGTTCACGGACAGGGGGCTCCTACGAGCAGTACTTC. It is translated as CASSRSRTGGSYEQYF.

The V and J genes are TRBV4-3 and TRBJ2-3; TRBD2 aligns across 9 bases. This CDR3 contains 17 residues. CDR1 and CDR2 from the germline V gene are LGHNA and YSLEER. V trimming: 3 bases; J trimming: 0 bases; junction bases outside the gene matches: 7. The CDR3 here is CASSQRLAVPSTDTQYF. CDR3 nucleotide sequence: TGCGCCAGCAGCCAGAGACTAGCGGTTCCTAGCACAGATACGCAGTATTTT.

Only a few counts were recorded for this clonotype. The genes are TRBV10-2 and TRBJ2-2; D gene ambiguous. This CDR3 is built from 14 residues. Germline V gene data show CDR1 as WSHSY and CDR2 as SAAADI. The V end was cut by 6 bases, the J end by 0 bases, with 8 bases between. For the CDR3, the DNA is TGCGCCAGCAGGGAAAACTCGAACACCGGGGAGCTGTTTTTT. This gives the protein CASRENSNTGELFF.

This clonotype turned up a few times. This chain uses TRBV15 with TRBJ2-1; 7 nucleotides align to TRBD1. The CDR3 sequence is 16 residues long. V shed 1 base, J shed 4 bases, and the junction held 7 bases outside the gene matches. Germline V gives CDR1 LNHNV, CDR2 YYDKDF (reference sequence). For the CDR3, the DNA is TGTGCCACCAGCAGAGCCGGGACAGTCCTTTACAATGAGCAGTTCTTC. The encoded protein is CATSRAGTVLYNEQFF.

The rearrangement links TRBV12-3 or TRBV12-4 to TRBJ2-7; a weak D match, TRBD2 (6 bases). Trimming pared 2 bases from V and 3 bases from J, leaving 11 bases between. There are 14 residues in the CDR3. In DNA, the CDR3 is TGTGCCAGCAGTTTATTCGGAGGGCTCTACGAGCAGTACTTC. This translates into CASSLFGGLYEQYF.

This chain uses TRBV5-8 with TRBJ2-3; the match to TRBD2 covers 12 bases. The ends lost 6 bases at V and 2 bases at J; junction bases unmatched: 4. Germline V gives CDR1 SGHTS, CDR2 YDEGEE. CDR3 length: 15 amino acids. The CDR3 spells CASNLAGGVTDTQYF. For the CDR3, the DNA is TGTGCCAGCAACCTAGCGGGGGGGGTCACAGATACGCAGTATTTT.

The chain uses TRBV7-2 and TRBJ2-2; weak D call: TRBD2 (5 bases). Deletions cut 7 bases from V and 7 bases from J, with 16 bases between. Germline V gives CDR1 SGHTA, CDR2 FQGNSA. CDR3 length equals 14 residues. CDR3 protein: CASKLMEVVGELFF. Here the CDR3 DNA reads TGTGCCAGCAAGCTTATGGAGGTGGTCGGGGAGCTGTTTTTT. Based on the CDR3 plus reference TRBV7-2 and TRBJ2-2, the full variable domain is GAGVSQSPSNKVTEKGKDVELRCDPISGHTALYWYRQSLGQGLEFLIYFQGNSAPDKSGLPSDRFSAERTGGSVSTLTIQRTQQEDSAVYLCASKLMEVVGELFFGEGSRLTVL.

This clonotype was picked up many times. This chain links TRBV29-1 with TRBJ1-1, with D possibly matching TRBD1 (6 bases). Germline CDR1 SQVTM, CDR2 ANQGSEA. Trimming stripped 3 bases from V and 2 bases from J, with 10 bases between. This CDR3 contains 13 residues. The CDR3 sequence: CSVERTVNTEAFF. The CDR3 DNA follows: TGCAGCGTTGAGCGGACAGTTAACACTGAAGCTTTCTTT.